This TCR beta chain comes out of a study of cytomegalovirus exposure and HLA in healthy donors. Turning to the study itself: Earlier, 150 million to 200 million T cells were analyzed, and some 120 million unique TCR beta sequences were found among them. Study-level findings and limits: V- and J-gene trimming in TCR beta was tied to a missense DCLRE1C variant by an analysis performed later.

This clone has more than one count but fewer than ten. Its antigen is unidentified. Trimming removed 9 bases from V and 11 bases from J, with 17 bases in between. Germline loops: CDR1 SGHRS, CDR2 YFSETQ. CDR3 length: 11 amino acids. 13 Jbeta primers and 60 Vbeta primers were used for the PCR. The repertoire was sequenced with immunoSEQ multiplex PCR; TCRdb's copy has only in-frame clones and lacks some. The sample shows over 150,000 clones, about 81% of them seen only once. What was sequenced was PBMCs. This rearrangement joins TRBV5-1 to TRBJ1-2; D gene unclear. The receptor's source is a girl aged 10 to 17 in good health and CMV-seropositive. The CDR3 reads CATAWRLRYTF. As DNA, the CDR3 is TGCGCCACCGCCTGGCGGCTCCGGTACACCTTC.